One sample yielded the 24 T cell receptor beta chains listed below, sequenced in a study of CD8 T cells in Susac syndrome (dated by TCRdb to the late 2010s). The library was built by means of the immunoSEQ multiplex PCR assay. RNA was extracted using the RNeasy kit, and about 0.5 to 1 ug of the RNA was reverse transcribed with random hexamers. TCRdb ran its own pipeline on the public reads, namely fastp trimming at Q25 and MiXCR clone calling, and kept in-frame beta chains. Rows merge per CDR3 protein into single entries with the most common DNA and genes. This sample is represented by about 140,000 distinct CDR3 sequences; approximately 94% of them were singletons. The ten most abundant clones make up under 0.095% of the sample. Sequenced sample: CD4+ T cells from PBMCs. The receptors shown here come from a human donor in good health.

V and J are TRBV12-3 or TRBV12-4 and TRBJ2-6, with no clear D. CDR3 length: 12 amino acids. V was shortened by 6 bases and J by 4 bases, with 4 bases between the two germline ends. The chain's CDR3 is CASSQGANVLTF. The CDR3, as DNA: TGTGCCAGCAGCCAGGGGGCCAACGTCCTGACTTTC.

The chain joins TRBV3-1 to TRBJ1-5, with D unresolved. Germline lookup yields CDR1 LGHDT and CDR2 YNNKEL (reference sequence). The V end lost 1 base, the J end lost 6 bases, and 4 bases lay between the germline ends. The CDR3 contains 12 residues. The chain's CDR3 is CASSQGSQPQHF. For the CDR3, the DNA is TGTGCCAGCAGCCAAGGGAGTCAGCCCCAGCATTTT.

V usage is TRBV27 and J usage is TRBJ1-1, with TRBD1 matching 8 bases. Unmatched junction bases numbered 4, after V lost 6 bases and J lost 1 base. Per germline, CDR1 MNHEY and CDR2 SMNVEV (reference sequence). The CDR3 loop spans 14 amino acids. CDR3 sequence: CASRRQGPNTEAFF. CDR3 DNA sequence: TGTGCCAGCAGGAGACAGGGGCCGAACACTGAAGCTTTCTTT.

The chain uses TRBV19 and TRBJ1-1, with D unresolved. V was shortened by 3 bases and J by 0 bases, with 8 bases between the two germline ends. Germline CDR1 reads LNHDA; CDR2 reads SQIVND (reference sequence). The CDR3 is 14 residues long. The CDR3 sequence is CASSIESLNTEAFF. In DNA form, the CDR3 reads TGTGCCAGTAGTATTGAGTCGTTGAACACTGAAGCTTTCTTT. Full variable domain (missing parts from reference TRBV19 and TRBJ1-1): DGGITQSPKYLFRKEGQNVTLSCEQNLNHDAMYWYRQDPGQGLRLIYYSQIVNDFQKGDIAEGYSVSREKKESFPLTVTSAQKNPTAFYLCASSIESLNTEAFFGQGTRLTVV.

V is TRBV10-3 and J is TRBJ2-7; 10 bases match TRBD2. Looked up from germline, CDR1 is ENHRY and CDR2 is SYGVKD. With 4 bases clipped from V and 3 bases from J, the junction kept 12 bases outside the gene matches. The CDR3 extends over 17 amino acids. CDR3: CAISAGLASAGGYEQYF. CDR3 nucleotide sequence: TGTGCCATCAGTGCGGGACTAGCGTCCGCGGGGGGCTACGAGCAGTACTTC.

The chain links TRBV2 to TRBJ1-4; D is ambiguous. V was pared by 2 bases and J by 0 bases, with 7 bases between. The V gene's germline CDR1 is SNHLY and CDR2 FYNNEI. The CDR3 length is 15 residues. This CDR3 is CASSELIATNEKLFF. CDR3 sequence (DNA): TGTGCCAGCAGTGAATTGATTGCAACTAATGAAAAACTGTTTTTT.

This clonotype was seen a handful of times. This sequence joins TRBV7-2 and TRBJ2-3; D is unresolved. Between the trimmed V and J ends, which lost 5 bases and 5 bases, there was a span of 5 bases. The CDR3 extends over 11 amino acids. The germline gives CDR1 SGHTA, CDR2 FQGNSA. This chain's CDR3 is CASSPRDTQYF. For the CDR3, the DNA is TGTGCCAGCAGCCCCCGAGATACGCAGTATTTT.

This sequence joins TRBV28 and TRBJ1-2, with 8 bases matching TRBD1. CDR1 is MDHEN, CDR2 SYDVKM, per germline. Trimming at V came to 3 bases and at J to 6 bases, leaving 6 bases not matched to a gene. The CDR3 covers 14 residues. The CDR3 DNA follows: TGTGCCAGCAGTTTGGACAGGGATGTAAATGGCTACACCTTC. Translation gives CASSLDRDVNGYTF.

V is TRBV27 and J is TRBJ2-7; 7 nucleotides match TRBD2. The germline gives CDR1 MNHEY, CDR2 SMNVEV (reference sequence). The CDR3 covers 15 residues. Trimming cost V 2 bases and J 3 bases; bases outside gene matches: 7. DNA of the CDR3: TGTGCCAGCAGTTTACGGGGGACTACCGACTACGAGCAGTACTTC. Translation gives CASSLRGTTDYEQYF.

The rearrangement uses TRBV20-1 and TRBJ2-1, with 10 bases aligning to TRBD2. Germline V CDR1 and CDR2: DFQATT, SNEGSKA (reference sequence). V lost 5 bases to trimming and J lost 9 bases; unmatched junction nucleotides: 13. The CDR3 is 15 residues long. The CDR3 loop reads CSASPLAGGRGEQFF. In DNA, the CDR3 is TGCAGTGCTTCTCCTTTAGCGGGGGGAAGAGGTGAGCAGTTCTTC.

This sequence joins TRBV11-2 and TRBJ1-1; 10 positions match TRBD1. The CDR3 is 16 residues long. The germline V gene has CDR1 SGHAT and CDR2 FQNNGV. V was pared by 0 bases and J by 11 bases, with 12 bases of the junction left unmatched. CDR3 protein: CASSLDSFGQGGFAFF. The CDR3 nucleotides are TGTGCCAGCAGCTTAGATTCCTTCGGACAGGGGGGATTCGCTTTCTTT.

V and J are TRBV9 and TRBJ2-7; 11 bases are shared with TRBD2. This CDR3 has 15 amino acids. The junction had 1 base not matched to a gene; V was cut back by 0 bases and J by 2 bases. Per the germline V gene, CDR1 is SGDLS and CDR2 is YYNGEE. This chain's CDR3 is CASSVGLAGPYEQYF. The CDR3 DNA reads TGTGCCAGCAGCGTAGGACTAGCGGGGCCCTACGAGCAGTACTTC.

The rearrangement links TRBV29-1 to TRBJ2-3; D may be TRBD1 (5 bases). The germline V gene encodes CDR1 SQVTM and CDR2 ANQGSEA. Trimming left V 4 bases short and J 2 bases short, with 10 bases between. This CDR3 comprises 13 residues. CDR3 residues: CSVAGMITDTQYF. The DNA for the CDR3 is TGCAGCGTTGCAGGGATGATCACAGATACGCAGTATTTT.

This clonotype was counted once. The chain carries TRBV9 and TRBJ2-7, with a weak D call TRBD1 (6 bases). The length of the CDR3 is 17 residues. Germline values: CDR1 SGDLS, CDR2 YYNGEE. With 4 bases removed from V and 4 bases from J, the gap between germline ends came to 24 bases. The CDR3 DNA reads as TGTGCCAGCAGCCCCCGATTCAACCGGGACAATCTGTACGAGCAGTACTTC. Its protein product is CASSPRFNRDNLYEQYF.

The V gene is TRBV7-6, the J gene TRBJ2-7; 12 bases align to TRBD2. From germline, CDR1 is SGHVS and CDR2 FNYEAQ. The length of the CDR3 is 22 residues. V gave up 2 bases and J gave up 3 bases; unmatched junction bases: 23. The CDR3 coding sequence is TGTGCCAGCAGCTTATCGGTCTCCCCGCGATTAGTTCGACTAGCGGGAGTCTACGAGCAGTACTTC. As protein: CASSLSVSPRLVRLAGVYEQYF.

V and J are TRBV5-4 and TRBJ2-4, with a weak D call TRBD2 (5 bases). This CDR3 has 16 residues. Trimming removed 4 bases from V and 3 bases from J, with 17 bases in between. CDR1 and CDR2 (germline): SGHNT, YYREEE (reference sequence). In nucleotides, the CDR3 is TGTGCCAGCAGCCCGCCGGGCCCGGCGGGCAAAAACATTCAGTACTTC. This translates into CASSPPGPAGKNIQYF.

The genes are TRBV3-1 and TRBJ2-3; TRBD2 matches 7 bases. Germline CDR1 is LGHDT and CDR2 is YNNKEL (reference sequence). V gave up 3 bases and J gave up 2 bases; unmatched junction bases: 20. The CDR3 has 20 residues. The CDR3 protein is CASSQSKRGLAERLTDTQYF. The CDR3 region has the DNA TGTGCCAGCAGCCAGTCCAAGAGAGGGCTAGCGGAACGACTCACAGATACGCAGTATTTT.

The CDR3 region is CASSPGQGDYGYTF. The CDR3 DNA follows: TGTGCCAGCTCCCCGGGGCAGGGGGACTATGGCTACACCTTC. The chain employs TRBV18 and TRBJ1-2; TRBD1 matches at 7 bases. The CDR3 length is 14 residues. After removal of 6 bases from V and 3 bases from J, the junction contained 7 bases not matched to a gene. Germline values: CDR1 KGHSH, CDR2 LQKENI. The whole variable domain, filled in from reference TRBV18 and TRBJ1-2, reads NAGVMQNPRHLVRRRGQEARLRCSPMKGHSHVYWYRQLPEEGLKFMVYLQKENIIDESGMPKERFSAEFPKEGPSILRIQQVVRGDSAAYFCASSPGQGDYGYTFGSGTRLTVV.

The chain links TRBV27 to TRBJ2-7; TRBD2 aligns across 7 bases. The CDR3 has 14 residues. CDR1 MNHEY and CDR2 SMNVEV come from the germline V gene (reference sequence). V gave up 1 base and J gave up 5 bases; unmatched junction bases: 5. The CDR3 region is CASSLLGEGHEQYF. As DNA, the CDR3 is TGTGCCAGCAGTTTATTGGGGGAGGGCCACGAGCAGTACTTC.

The chain has TRBV2 and TRBJ2-3, with D maybe TRBD2 (6 bases). This CDR3 is built from 15 residues. Per germline, CDR1 SNHLY and CDR2 FYNNEI. The V end lost 6 bases, the J end lost 0 bases, and 13 bases lay between the germline ends. CDR3 bases: TGTGCCAGCAGAGAACTAGCTTCTAGCACAGATACGCAGTATTTT. Protein: CASRELASSTDTQYF. The entire variable domain, with the rest obtained from reference TRBV2 and TRBJ2-3, is as follows: EPEVTQTPSHQVTQMGQEVILRCVPISNHLYFYWYRQILGQKVEFLVSFYNNEISEKSEIFDDQFSVERPDGSNFTLKIRSTKLEDSAMYFCASRELASSTDTQYFGPGTRLTVL.

The chain uses TRBV6-5 and TRBJ2-2; 8 nucleotides align to TRBD2. The CDR3 spans 13 residues. Germline V gives CDR1 MNHEY, CDR2 SVGAGI. The ends lost 8 bases at V and 5 bases at J; junction bases unmatched: 4. The CDR3 nucleotides read TGTGCCAGCCGGGAGGGTGTAACCGGGGAGCTGTTTTTT. This translates into CASREGVTGELFF.

The rearrangement uses TRBV6-1 and TRBJ1-5; D remains ambiguous. CDR3 size: 16 residues. The V gene's germline CDR1 is MNHNS and CDR2 SASEGT. V was cut by 0 bases and J by 0 bases, with 9 bases left in between. CDR3 region: CASSEAGRYSNQPQHF. CDR3 coding DNA: TGTGCCAGCAGTGAAGCCGGCCGATATAGCAATCAGCCCCAGCATTTT.

CDR3 coding DNA: TGCAGCGTTGAGATACCGGGGTCCTCCTACGAGCAGTACTTC. Its translation: CSVEIPGSSYEQYF. The chain is built from TRBV29-1 and TRBJ2-7, with D perhaps TRBD2 (5 bases). This CDR3 region has 14 residues. V was shortened by 3 bases and J by 0 bases, with 12 bases between the two germline ends. The germline V gene encodes CDR1 SQVTM and CDR2 ANQGSEA.

The J gene is TRBJ1-1, the V gene TRBV6-6; possible D gene TRBD1, 5 bases. The length of the CDR3 is 14 residues. CDR1 MNHNY and CDR2 SVGAGI come from the germline V gene (reference sequence). V gave up 6 bases and J gave up 2 bases, with 13 bases separating them. The CDR3 protein is CASRLRDVNTEAFF. Written as DNA, the CDR3 is TGTGCCAGCAGACTCCGGGACGTAAACACTGAAGCTTTCTTT.